Described below is a single TCR beta chain sequence and its context. Antigen: not known. Separate cDNA molecules each had unique molecular identifiers attached to them. TCRdb processed the 5' RACE reads anew with MiXCR; each CDR3 protein has one entry. The sample includes 80,000 to 95,000 distinct CDR3 sequences, roughly 14% of them seen just once. The data were obtained in a study of early T cells in non-severe SARS-CoV-2 infection. In the study overall: Chains were unpaired, as sequencing was done on bulk RNA from unsorted whole blood. Study-wide results and caveats: VDJdb matching, biased toward anti-spike CD8 responses, missed private and CD4 specificities.

Germline CDR1 SGHTA, CDR2 FQGTGA. V was pared by 0 bases and J by 1 base, with 10 bases between. CDR3 length: 17 residues. The TCR originated in an adult who was a healthcare worker with PCR-confirmed SARS-CoV-2 infection or an uninfected control (not recorded which). The chain is built from TRBV7-3 and TRBJ2-6, with D unresolved. The specimen sequenced was whole blood. This chain's CDR3 is CASSLTGVRSGANVLTF. CDR3 sequence (DNA): TGTGCCAGCAGCTTAACCGGTGTGCGTTCTGGGGCCAACGTCCTGACTTTC.